This TCR beta chain comes out of a study of CD8 T cells in Susac syndrome. It was healthy donors who served as the controls, matched for age and sex. FACS enriched CD8+ TEMRA cells, while bulk CD8+ and CD4+ were negatively isolated. Roughly 0.45 to 1 ug RNA was reverse transcribed with random hexamers. Across 54 Vbeta and 13 Jbeta, TCR beta CDR3 was amplified with immunoSEQ multiplex PCR. Each CDR3 protein is one row after TCRdb ran MiXCR on the immunoSEQ multiplex PCR reads. In the table there are roughly 120,000 distinct CDR3 sequences, around 94% of which are singletons. This clonotype is a singleton in its sample. Germline lookup yields CDR1 SQVTM and CDR2 ANQGSEA. V shed 7 bases and J shed 4 bases, with 16 bases lying between them. The CDR3 is 13 amino acids.

The sample was CD4+ T cells from PBMCs. V and J are TRBV29-1 and TRBJ1-2; tentatively, D is TRBD1 (5 bases). This sequence originates from a human donor in good health. The DNA of the CDR3 is TGCAGCGCCGGGGGGAGGGCGGGCTATGGCTACACCTTC. Its protein product is CSAGGRAGYGYTF.